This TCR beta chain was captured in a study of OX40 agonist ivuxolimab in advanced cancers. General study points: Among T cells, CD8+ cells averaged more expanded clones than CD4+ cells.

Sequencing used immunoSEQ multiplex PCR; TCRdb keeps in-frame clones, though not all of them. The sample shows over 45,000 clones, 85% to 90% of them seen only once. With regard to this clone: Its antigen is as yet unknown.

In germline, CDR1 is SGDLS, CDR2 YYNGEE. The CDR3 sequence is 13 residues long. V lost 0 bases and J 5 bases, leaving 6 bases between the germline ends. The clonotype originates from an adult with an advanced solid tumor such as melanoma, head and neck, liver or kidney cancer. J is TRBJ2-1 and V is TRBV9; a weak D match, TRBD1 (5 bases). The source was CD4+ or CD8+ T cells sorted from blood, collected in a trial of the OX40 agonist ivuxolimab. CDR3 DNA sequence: TGTGCCAGCAGCGTAGCGGACAACAATGAGCAGTTCTTC. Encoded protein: CASSVADNNEQFF.